One sample yielded the 21 T cell receptor beta chains listed below, sequenced in a study of post-analysis software for immune sequencing data. Regarding the study as a whole: A handful of TRBV segments occurring more often in patients than controls included TRBV5-6, TRBV5-1 and TRBV20-1.

Unique-molecular-identifier-tagged TCR beta cDNA libraries were used. Each CDR3 protein gets one entry after TCRdb re-called the PCR reads with MiXCR. The profile covers hundreds of thousands of distinct CDR3 sequences, with roughly 27% appearing a single time and about 0.5% taken by the ten largest. These receptors have no known antigen. What was sequenced was blood. Receptors originate from a girl aged 10 to 17 with multiple sclerosis.

The CDR3 nucleotides are TGCGCCAGCAGCTTGGGGCAGCCAGCCAAAAACATTCAGTACTTC. This codes for CASSLGQPAKNIQYF. The chain employs TRBV5-1 and TRBJ2-4; D is unclear. The CDR3 spans 15 residues. V dropped 0 bases and J dropped 0 bases, with 7 bases sitting between them. From germline, CDR1 is SGHRS and CDR2 YFSETQ.

This rearrangement joins TRBV29-1 to TRBJ1-2; 7 nucleotides align to TRBD1. The CDR3 is made up of 13 amino acids. Looked up from germline, CDR1 is SQVTM and CDR2 is ANQGSEA. V was clipped by 4 bases and J by 7 bases; unmatched bases: 9. This chain's CDR3 is CSVATGVSSGYTF. Written as DNA, the CDR3 is TGCAGCGTTGCCACAGGGGTGTCAAGTGGCTACACCTTC.

This clonotype has just a few counts. The chain joins TRBV6-1 to TRBJ1-2, with 7 bases lining up with TRBD1. The ends lost 8 bases at V and 8 bases at J; junction bases unmatched: 11. CDR3 length: 13 amino acids. CDR1 and CDR2 (germline): MNHNS, SASEGT. The CDR3 here is CASGRQGQRGYTF. The CDR3 DNA follows: TGTGCCAGCGGACGACAGGGTCAGAGGGGCTACACCTTC.

The chain joins TRBV28 to TRBJ2-5; D is ambiguous. The DNA end lines up better with TRBJ2-7; the J call may be wrong. Germline V lookup: CDR1 MDHEN, CDR2 SYDVKM. This CDR3 is built from 12 residues. This chain's CDR3 is CATISTTYEQYF. As DNA, the CDR3 is TGTGCCACCATTTCGACAACCTACGAGCAGTACTTC.

The rearrangement joins TRBV10-1 to TRBJ2-5; maybe TRBD2 (5 bases). Germline CDR1 and CDR2: WNHNN and SYGVQD (reference sequence). With 3 bases removed from V and 4 bases from J, the gap between germline ends came to 12 bases. The CDR3 has 14 residues. This CDR3 is CASSETRGGETQYF. For the CDR3, the DNA is TGCGCCAGCAGTGAAACACGGGGTGGAGAGACCCAGTACTTC.

Notes on this clonotype: At one boundary the junction diverges from the germline segment, which might be a read error. The V call is TRBV29-1, the J call TRBJ1-2, with 10 bases identical to TRBD1. This CDR3 is built from 12 residues. Looked up from germline, CDR1 is SQVTM and CDR2 is ANQGSEA. CDR3 protein: CGVDRGRGGYTF. The CDR3 region has the DNA TGCGGCGTTGACAGGGGGCGCGGTGGCTACACCTTC.

CDR3 protein: CASSLALGTHYEQYF. CDR3 in DNA: TGTGCCAGCAGCTTAGCTCTGGGGACTCACTACGAGCAGTACTTC. The chain recombines TRBV11-2 with TRBJ2-7; TRBD2 might be the D (6 bases). Germline V gives CDR1 SGHAT, CDR2 FQNNGV. The CDR3 runs 15 residues. Trimming took off 1 base at V and 3 bases at J, with 13 bases between the two ends.

This clonotype appeared a few times. The chain recombines TRBV20-1 with TRBJ1-4; D gene uncertain. Trimming shortened V by 5 bases and J by 8 bases, and 15 bases separated the two germline ends. This CDR3 has 13 amino acids. Germline-derived CDR1 and CDR2 are DFQATT and SNEGSKA (reference sequence). The CDR3 sequence: CSAQRIAGEKLFF. CDR3 in DNA: TGCAGTGCTCAACGGATTGCGGGAGAAAAACTGTTTTTT.

This chain connects TRBV28 to TRBJ2-1; 7 bases align to TRBD2. Germline loops: CDR1 MDHEN, CDR2 SYDVKM. This CDR3 has 16 residues. The V segment lost 3 bases and the J segment 3 bases; nucleotides outside the gene matches: 8. CDR3 sequence: CASSFGGGEGYNEQFF. CDR3 nucleotides: TGTGCCAGCAGTTTTGGTGGGGGGGAAGGCTACAATGAGCAGTTCTTC. The full variable domain, in which reference TRBV28 and TRBJ2-1 provide the parts outside the CDR3, is DVKVTQSSRYLVKRTGEKVFLECVQDMDHENMFWYRQDPGLGLRLIYFSYDVKMKEKGDIPEGYSVSREKKERFSLILESASTNQTSMYLCASSFGGGEGYNEQFFGPGTRLTVL.

In its sample, this clonotype was seen a few times. V is TRBV18 and J is TRBJ2-7; 14 bases fit TRBD2. The end of the DNA fits TRBJ2-5 better, so the J call may be wrong. The CDR3 loop spans 19 amino acids. In germline, CDR1 is KGHSH, CDR2 LQKENI. CDR3 nucleotide sequence: TGTGCCAGCTCACCTTCCCGGACTAGCGGGAGGAACAATCGGGAGACCCAGTACTTC. This sequence encodes CASSPSRTSGRNNRETQYF.

The chain links TRBV27 to TRBJ2-5; unclear D gene. The CDR3 consists of 13 residues. Between the trimmed V and J ends, which lost 5 bases and 0 bases, there was a span of 7 bases. CDR1 MNHEY and CDR2 SMNVEV come from the germline V gene (reference sequence). DNA of the CDR3: TGTGCCAGCAGTGAACAGCACCAAGAGACCCAGTACTTC. Its translation is CASSEQHQETQYF.

This clonotype was observed a few times. This rearrangement joins TRBV11-2 to TRBJ2-3, with 8 bases that match TRBD2. The CDR3 sequence is 16 residues long. Trimming at V came to 5 bases and at J to 6 bases, leaving 13 bases not matched to a gene. CDR1 and CDR2 (germline): SGHAT, FQNNGV. In DNA, the CDR3 is TGTGCCAGCAGCCCAATAATAGCGGGATGGGTGGATACGCAGTATTTT. Protein sequence: CASSPIIAGWVDTQYF. The full variable domain, its missing parts supplied by reference TRBV11-2 and TRBJ2-3, is EAGVAQSPRYKIIEKRQSVAFWCNPISGHATLYWYQQILGQGPKLLIQFQNNGVVDDSQLPKDRFSAERLKGVDSTLKIQPAKLEDSAVYLCASSPIIAGWVDTQYFGPGTRLTVL.

This clonotype was detected a few times. The chain links TRBV18 to TRBJ2-7; TRBD1 agrees at 9 bases. This CDR3 comprises 14 residues. Germline trimming cut 5 bases from V and 4 bases from J; bases unmatched to any gene: 6. Germline V lookup: CDR1 KGHSH, CDR2 LQKENI. The CDR3 region has the DNA TGTGCCAGCTCAGGGACAGGGTTGGAGTACGAGCAGTACTTC. Translated, it gives CASSGTGLEYEQYF. The entire variable domain, with the rest obtained from reference TRBV18 and TRBJ2-7, is as follows: NAGVMQNPRHLVRRRGQEARLRCSPMKGHSHVYWYRQLPEEGLKFMVYLQKENIIDESGMPKERFSAEFPKEGPSILRIQQVVRGDSAAYFCASSGTGLEYEQYFGPGTRLTVT.

V is TRBV5-5 and J is TRBJ2-5; perhaps TRBD1 as D (5 bases). V lost 5 bases and J 5 bases, leaving 10 bases between the germline ends. CDR3 length: 12 amino acids. Per germline, CDR1 SGHKS and CDR2 YYEKEE (reference sequence). Here the CDR3 DNA reads TGTGCCAGCAGAGGGGATACGGAGACCCAGTACTTC. As protein: CASRGDTETQYF.

This clonotype was seen a handful of times. The chain couples TRBV28 to TRBJ1-5, with unresolved D. V was clipped by 3 bases and J by 4 bases, with 10 bases between them. Germline V CDR1 and CDR2: MDHEN, SYDVKM. CDR3 length: 14 residues. This CDR3 is CASSFRPVNQPQHF. CDR3 coding DNA: TGTGCCAGCAGTTTCAGACCTGTGAATCAGCCCCAGCATTTT.

The chain uses TRBV9 and TRBJ2-7, with D possibly matching TRBD1 (7 bases). The germline CDR1 and CDR2 sequences are SGDLS and YYNGEE. The CDR3 totals 13 residues. The ends were cut back, 3 bases at V and 3 bases at J, with 10 bases in the middle. The CDR3 reads CASSAGGYYEQYF. CDR3 nucleotide sequence: TGTGCCAGCAGCGCAGGGGGGTACTACGAGCAGTACTTC.

This chain uses TRBV7-9 with TRBJ2-5, with 10 bases that match TRBD2. The CDR3 sequence is 16 residues long. Germline V gene sequence: CDR1 SEHNR, CDR2 FQNEAQ (reference sequence). V lost 6 bases to trimming and J lost 11 bases; unmatched junction nucleotides: 18. The CDR3 DNA reads as TGTGCCAGCAGTCAATTAGCGGGAGGATCCTACAATGAGCAGTACTTC. It yields the protein CASSQLAGGSYNEQYF.

Points on this clonotype: The junction differs from germline at one of its ends, possibly a read error. The rearrangement links TRBV29-1 to TRBJ2-7; 9 nucleotides align to TRBD1. CDR1 is SQVTM, CDR2 ANQGSEA, per germline. The CDR3 sequence is 14 residues long. The CDR3 DNA sequence: TGCGGCGGGATCCGGGACAGGGACTCCTACAAGCAGTACTTC. It translates to CGGIRDRDSYKQYF.

As regards this clonotype: A junction boundary mismatches the germline segment, possibly from a read error. The chain joins TRBV27 to TRBJ2-5; 12 bases match TRBD1. The CDR3 is 16 residues long. Germline V CDR1 and CDR2: MNHEY, SMNVEV (reference sequence). CDR3 sequence (DNA): TGTGCCAGCAGTTTATTCCGGGACAGGGGGCAAGGGACCCAGTACTTC. It codes for CASSLFRDRGQGTQYF.

This chain joins TRBV6-1 and TRBJ2-6; D possibly corresponds to TRBD2 (5 bases). The CDR3 runs 18 residues. Per the germline V gene, CDR1 is MNHNS and CDR2 is SASEGT. V lost 2 bases and J 0 bases, leaving 14 bases between the germline ends. In nucleotides, the CDR3 is TGTGCCAGCAGTGAATGGACTTCTTGGACCTCTGGGGCCAACGTCCTGACTTTC. Amino acid sequence: CASSEWTSWTSGANVLTF.

The genes are TRBV24-1 and TRBJ1-5; 8 bases line up with TRBD1. The V gene end was trimmed by 3 bases and the J gene end by 2 bases; junction bases not matched to a gene: 2. Germline V gives CDR1 KGHDR, CDR2 SFDVKD. The CDR3 consists of 15 residues. As DNA, the CDR3 is TGTGCCACCAGTGATCAGACAGGGGGCAATCAGCCCCAGCATTTT. Protein product: CATSDQTGGNQPQHF.